This record concerns one T cell receptor (beta chain) sequence. The method was immunoSEQ multiplex PCR; TCRdb's version includes in-frame clones alone and lacks a portion of them. The repertoire holds some 200,000 clones, with approximately 85% as singletons. Germline V gene data show CDR1 as KGHSH and CDR2 as LQKENI. Trimming took 1 base from V and 7 from J; bases not matched to a gene: 6. This CDR3 contains 15 residues. This sample is part of a study of blood T cell repertoires in COVID-19. Study overall: In each case, the material was cDNA or gDNA derived from T cells, B-cell-depleted T cells, or PBMCs.

The chain joins TRBV18 to TRBJ1-5, with 8 bases identical to TRBD1. The specimen sequenced was peripheral blood. This TCR came from an older woman with acute or convalescent COVID-19. Here the CDR3 reads CASSPQGRGQQPQHF. In nucleotides, the CDR3 is TGTGCCAGCTCACCACAGGGCAGGGGGCAGCAGCCCCAGCATTTT.